Below are 14 T cell receptor beta chains sequenced from a single sample in a study of regulatory T cells in long-lasting Graves disease. Arm-PCR of CDR3 regions with iRepertoire HTBI primers generated TCR beta libraries. Using its own MiXCR run on the multiplex PCR reads, TCRdb lists one record per CDR3 protein. The data contain some 600,000 distinct CDR3 sequences, about 16% of them singletons. Indicated time point: newly diagnosed GD, antithyroid drugs for less than 3 months. Preparation of the TCR library used RNA extracted from PBMCs. These data are also associated with another study on T cells in Graves' hyperthyroidism and ophthalmopathy.

This material consisted of peripheral blood mononuclear cells (PBMCs), taken at new diagnosis, from a patient treated with antithyroid drugs. Receptors originate from a man aged 18 to 30 with Graves disease.

On this clonotype: The final CDR3 position lacks the conserved phenylalanine or tryptophan, pointing to a likely read error. The CDR3 DNA sequence: TGTGCCAGCAGTGTAGGACAGGGGGGCGCCGGGGAGCTGTTTTCT. This translates into CASSVGQGGAGELFS. This chain joins TRBV6-2 or TRBV6-3 and TRBJ2-2, with 10 bases fitting TRBD1. Trimming at V came to 5 bases and at J to 6 bases, leaving 6 bases not matched to a gene. CDR1 and CDR2 from the germline V gene are MNHEY and SVGEGT. This CDR3 comprises 15 residues.

This clonotype was counted many times. The J gene is TRBJ2-1, the V gene TRBV18; D not certain. Germline assignment: CDR1 KGHSH and CDR2 LQKENI. The V gene lost 3 bases and the J gene lost 0 bases, with 9 bases spanning the gap. The CDR3 consists of 15 residues. CDR3 protein: CASSPPGSSYNEQFF. The CDR3 coding sequence is TGTGCCAGCTCACCTCCGGGTAGCTCCTACAATGAGCAGTTCTTC.

This clonotype was seen ten or more times. The rearrangement joins TRBV11-3 to TRBJ2-7; D may be TRBD2 (6 bases). This CDR3 has 13 residues. CDR1 is SGHNT and CDR2 is YENEEA in the germline V gene. V gave up 5 bases and J gave up 5 bases, with 13 bases separating them. CDR3 in DNA: TGTGCCAGCAGCCGGGACTCGTGGGACGAGCAGTACTTC. This codes for CASSRDSWDEQYF. The full variable domain, rest sourced from reference TRBV11-3 and TRBJ2-7, is EAGVVQSPRYKIIEKKQPVAFWCNPISGHNTLYWYLQNLGQGPELLIRYENEEAVDDSQLPKDRFSAERLKGVDSTLKIQPAELGDSAVYLCASSRDSWDEQYFGPGTRLTVT.

This clonotype has only a few counts. The rearrangement links TRBV28 to TRBJ2-7; the D gene is possibly TRBD2 (6 bases). This CDR3 contains 15 residues. CDR1 is MDHEN and CDR2 is SYDVKM in the germline V gene. Deletions cut 5 bases from V and 3 bases from J, with 17 bases between. DNA for the CDR3: TGTGCCAGCAGTCCCCTTGGGGAGGCCCACTACGAGCAGTACTTC. Protein sequence: CASSPLGEAHYEQYF.

On this clonotype itself: This may be a read error: a much more frequent sequence differs by one nucleotide. The chain has TRBV30 and TRBJ2-1; 12 bases are a match to TRBD1. From germline, CDR1 is GTSNPN and CDR2 SVGIG (reference sequence). The CDR3 runs 13 residues. J gave up 10 bases and V 5 bases, and 6 bases lay outside the gene matches. The CDR3: CAWGSGTGGEQFF. The CDR3 coding sequence is TGTGCCTGGGGCTCCGGGACAGGGGGCGAGCAGTTCTTC.

Of note for this clonotype: A read error is possible here, since a much larger clone lies one base away. The chain has TRBV7-2 and TRBJ1-1; TRBD1 matches at 8 bases. The germline CDR1 and CDR2 sequences are SGHTA and FQGNSA. The J segment lost 6 bases and the V segment lost 7 bases, leaving 10 bases of the junction unmatched. The CDR3 has 14 amino acids. The CDR3 DNA sequence: TGTGCCAGCAACTTCGCAGGGGGCAACTCTGAAGCTTTCTTT. Protein product: CASNFAGGNSEAFF.

The chain carries TRBV13 and TRBJ1-4; maybe TRBD1 (5 bases). Germline CDR1 and CDR2: PRHDT and FYEKMQ (reference sequence). The CDR3 has 16 amino acids. The ends were cut back, 5 bases at V and 8 bases at J, with 21 bases in the middle. The CDR3 DNA reads TGTGCCAGCAGCCAAGAAAACAGTTTCAAGGGGGAAAAACTGTTTTTT. Its protein product is CASSQENSFKGEKLFF.

The table lists this clonotype with many counts. The chain employs TRBV30 and TRBJ2-7; possible D gene TRBD1, 7 bases. CDR1 is GTSNPN and CDR2 is SVGIG in the germline V gene (reference sequence). V lost 7 bases and J lost 7, with 17 bases in between. The CDR3 consists of 12 residues. The CDR3 sequence is CASQGGGREQYF. Here the CDR3 DNA reads TGTGCCTCCCAGGGGGGAGGAAGGGAGCAGTACTTC.

This clonotype came up many times. This chain joins TRBV5-1 and TRBJ2-2, with 7 bases that match TRBD1. The CDR3 is 16 residues long. The germline V gene has CDR1 SGHRS and CDR2 YFSETQ. V lost 0 bases and J lost 4; bases outside the gene matches: 6. CDR3 sequence reads: CASSLDPGGRTGELFF. Here the CDR3 DNA reads TGCGCCAGCAGCTTGGATCCAGGGGGTCGCACCGGGGAGCTGTTTTTT.

This clonotype was recorded at least ten times. V is TRBV11-1 and J is TRBJ2-1, with 11 nucleotides matching TRBD1. Germline V lookup: CDR1 SGHAT, CDR2 FQDESV (reference sequence). This CDR3 has 15 amino acids. V dropped 3 bases and J dropped 6; count of bases not matched to a gene: 4. The CDR3 bases are TGTGCCAGCAGCTTGCCCGGGACAGGGGGCAATGAGCAGTTCTTC. Protein: CASSLPGTGGNEQFF.

This clonotype was seen just once. CDR3 in amino acids: CASSFALAGPTGAYEQYF. The DNA of the CDR3 is TGCGCCAGCAGCTTTGCACTAGCGGGCCCCACGGGGGCCTACGAGCAGTACTTC. The chain combines TRBV5-1 with TRBJ2-7; 9 nucleotides line up with TRBD2. CDR1 and CDR2 from the germline V gene are SGHRS and YFSETQ. The CDR3 loop spans 18 amino acids. V gave up 2 bases and J gave up 2 bases; unmatched junction bases: 14.

This clonotype was detected only a few times. The chain couples TRBV27 to TRBJ2-7; D is possibly TRBD1 or TRBD2 (7 bases each). CDR1 is MNHEY and CDR2 is SMNVEV in the germline V gene (reference sequence). The V and J ends lost 4 bases and 1 base respectively, with 17 bases between them. The CDR3 is made up of 16 amino acids. CDR3 sequence: CASSSRQGGTSYEQYF. The CDR3 region has the DNA TGTGCCAGCAGTTCACGACAGGGAGGGACTTCCTACGAGCAGTACTTC.

The sample holds many counts of this clonotype. V and J are TRBV20-1 and TRBJ2-7; perhaps TRBD2 as D (6 bases). There are 13 residues in the CDR3. Trimming cost V 5 bases and J 3 bases, with 14 bases left between them. Germline V CDR1 and CDR2: DFQATT, SNEGSKA (reference sequence). The DNA for the CDR3 is TGCAGTGCTGGAGCGGGTGGCTTCTACGAGCAGTACTTC. Protein sequence: CSAGAGGFYEQYF.

There are many counts of this clonotype. The rearrangement links TRBV7-2 to TRBJ2-7, with unresolved D. Trimming took 3 bases from V and 3 from J, leaving 12 bases between them. Germline V gives CDR1 SGHTA, CDR2 FQGNSA. This CDR3 contains 14 residues. The CDR3 loop is CASSLEGRLYEQYF. Written as DNA, the CDR3 is TGTGCCAGCAGCTTGGAAGGCCGGCTCTACGAGCAGTACTTC. Combining the CDR3 with reference TRBV7-2 and TRBJ2-7 gives the whole variable domain GAGVSQSPSNKVTEKGKDVELRCDPISGHTALYWYRQSLGQGLEFLIYFQGNSAPDKSGLPSDRFSAERTGGSVSTLTIQRTQQEDSAVYLCASSLEGRLYEQYFGPGTRLTVT.